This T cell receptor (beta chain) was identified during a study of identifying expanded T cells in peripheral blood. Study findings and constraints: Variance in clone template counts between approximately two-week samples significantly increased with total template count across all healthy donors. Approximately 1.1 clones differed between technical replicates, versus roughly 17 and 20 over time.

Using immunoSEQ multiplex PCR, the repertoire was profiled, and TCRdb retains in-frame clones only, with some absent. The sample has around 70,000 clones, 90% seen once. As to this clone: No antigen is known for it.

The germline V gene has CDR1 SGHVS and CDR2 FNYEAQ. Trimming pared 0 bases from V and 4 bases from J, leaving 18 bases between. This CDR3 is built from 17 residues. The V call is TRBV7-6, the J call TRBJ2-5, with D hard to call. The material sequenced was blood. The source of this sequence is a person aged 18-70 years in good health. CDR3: CASSLAPASELGETQYF. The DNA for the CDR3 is TGTGCCAGCAGCTTAGCCCCCGCGTCGGAGCTAGGAGAGACCCAGTACTTC.